This TCR beta chain is drawn from a study of OX40 agonist ivuxolimab in advanced cancers. Libraries were prepared by immunoSEQ multiplex PCR; TCRdb keeps only in-frame clonotypes and omits some of them. Of more than 80,000 clones detected, 65% to 90% appear once; the ten largest clones hold 1.5% to 2.5%. Germline lookup yields CDR1 SGDLS and CDR2 YYNGEE. The V and J ends lost 0 bases and 7 bases respectively, with 14 bases between them. This CDR3 spans 15 amino acids. The source is an adult with an advanced solid tumor such as melanoma, head and neck, liver or kidney cancer. The chain recombines TRBV9 with TRBJ2-1; possible D gene TRBD2, 5 bases. This specimen was CD4+ or CD8+ T cells sorted from blood, taken in a trial of the OX40 agonist ivuxolimab. CDR3 sequence (DNA): TGTGCCAGCAGCGTAGAGAGGGTCGGGTCAAATGAGCAGTTCTTC. It encodes CASSVERVGSNEQFF.